In its sample, the clone carrying this T cell receptor (beta chain) was seen many times. The antigen remains unidentified. This sample was included in a study of naive and memory T cell subsets. Points from the study as a whole: From naive to CM, EM and EMRA, diversity decreased and Gini increased. Clonotypes here are unpaired alpha or beta chain sequences.

The beta constant-region primer was an equimolar mix of two oligonucleotides covering TRBC1 and TRBC2. TCRdb reprocessed the UMI-ligation and nested PCR reads with MiXCR, giving one entry per CDR3 protein. Among approximately 82,000 distinct CDR3 sequences, roughly 7.3% were seen once, and the ten largest hold around 1.6%. The CDR3 is 14 residues long. The V and J ends lost 4 bases and 4 bases, in that order; junction bases with no gene match: 6. CDR1 and CDR2 (germline): MNHNY, SVGAGI (reference sequence). The sequence derives from a human donor in good health. The V and J genes are TRBV6-6 and TRBJ1-2; 7 nucleotides match TRBD1. Sequences were obtained from central memory CD4+ T cells from blood. The CDR3 loop reads CASSSPTGIYGYTF. The CDR3 DNA reads TGTGCCAGCAGTTCTCCGACAGGGATCTATGGCTACACCTTC.